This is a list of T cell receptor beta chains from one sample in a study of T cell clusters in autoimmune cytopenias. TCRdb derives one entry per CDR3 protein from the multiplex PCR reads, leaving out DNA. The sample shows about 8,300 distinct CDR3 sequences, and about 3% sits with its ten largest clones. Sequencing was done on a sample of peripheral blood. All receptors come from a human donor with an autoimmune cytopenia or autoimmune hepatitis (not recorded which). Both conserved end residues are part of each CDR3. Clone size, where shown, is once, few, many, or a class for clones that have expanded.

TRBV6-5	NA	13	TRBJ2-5	CASRRSSEETQYF
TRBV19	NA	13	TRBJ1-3	CASSGTIGNTIYF
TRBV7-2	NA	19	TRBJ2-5	CASSLYIGGKRESRETQYF
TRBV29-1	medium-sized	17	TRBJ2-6	CSVGGRDGYSGANVLTF
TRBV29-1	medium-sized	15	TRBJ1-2	CSVPRTGNGNYGYTF
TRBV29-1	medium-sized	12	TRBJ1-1	CSVRTGMAEAFF
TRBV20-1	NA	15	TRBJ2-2	CSARDRIEGTGELFF
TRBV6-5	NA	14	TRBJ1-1	CASSYTILGSEAFF
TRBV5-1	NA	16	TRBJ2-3	CASSLRGGFSTDTQYF
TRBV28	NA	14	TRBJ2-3	CASNGGASTDTQYF
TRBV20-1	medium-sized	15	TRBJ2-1	CSARGGVSSYNEQFF
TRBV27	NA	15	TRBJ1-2	CASSAAGTGGHGYTF
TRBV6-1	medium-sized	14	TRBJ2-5	CASSEEVLEETQYF
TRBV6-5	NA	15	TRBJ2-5	CASSYAKRDRETQYF
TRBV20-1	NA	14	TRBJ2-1	CSGKGGLGYNEQFF
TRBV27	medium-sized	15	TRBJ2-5	CASSLQGGSQETQYF